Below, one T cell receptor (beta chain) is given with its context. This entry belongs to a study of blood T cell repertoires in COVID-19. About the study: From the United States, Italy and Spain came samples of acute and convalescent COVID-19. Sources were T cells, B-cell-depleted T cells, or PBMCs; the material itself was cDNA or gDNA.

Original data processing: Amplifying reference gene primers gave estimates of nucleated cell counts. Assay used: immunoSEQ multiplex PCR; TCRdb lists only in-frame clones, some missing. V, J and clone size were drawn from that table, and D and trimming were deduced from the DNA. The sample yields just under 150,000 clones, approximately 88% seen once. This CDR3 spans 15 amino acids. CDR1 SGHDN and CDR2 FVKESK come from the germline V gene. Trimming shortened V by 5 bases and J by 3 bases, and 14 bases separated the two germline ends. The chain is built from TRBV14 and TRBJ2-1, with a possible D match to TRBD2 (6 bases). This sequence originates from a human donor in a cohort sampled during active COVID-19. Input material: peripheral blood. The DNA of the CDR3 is TGTGCCAGCAGCTGGGGGGTAGCAAGCTACAATGAGCAGTTCTTC. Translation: CASSWGVASYNEQFF.